A single sample gave rise to the 3 T cell receptor beta chains below, sequenced in a study of blood T cell repertoires in COVID-19. Method: immunoSEQ multiplex PCR; TCRdb's copy keeps in-frame clones and lacks some. This table has about 370,000 clones, 85% to 90% appearing once. Source material: PBMCs or T cells enriched from blood (not recorded which). All receptors come from a man younger than 35 who had recovered from COVID-19.

The J gene is TRBJ1-1, the V gene TRBV6-5; D is ambiguous. The CDR3 has 14 residues. The germline gives CDR1 MNHEY, CDR2 SVGAGI. V was pared by 7 bases and J by 1 base, with 13 bases between. CDR3 nucleotide sequence: TGTGCCAGCACGCGAAACCAAGCGAACACTGAAGCTTTCTTT. Protein: CASTRNQANTEAFF.

The chain uses TRBV9 and TRBJ2-1; D ambiguous. The ends were cut back, 4 bases at V and 5 bases at J, with 4 bases in the middle. This CDR3 region has 11 residues. Germline CDR1 SGDLS, CDR2 YYNGEE. CDR3 nucleotide sequence: TGTGCCAGCAGCAGAGACAATGAGCAGTTCTTC. Protein: CASSRDNEQFF.

The chain combines TRBV5-5 with TRBJ2-3; 9 bases are shared with TRBD1. The CDR3 extends over 14 amino acids. In germline, CDR1 is SGHKS, CDR2 YYEKEE (reference sequence). The junction had 3 bases not matched to a gene; V was cut back by 4 bases and J by 3 bases. CDR3 sequence reads: CASSPTGGTDTQYF. CDR3 nucleotide sequence: TGTGCCAGCAGCCCGACAGGGGGGACAGATACGCAGTATTTT.